One sample yielded the 27 T cell receptor beta chains listed below, sequenced in a study of blood T cell repertoires in COVID-19 (dated by TCRdb to 2019 to 2021). Receptor libraries were prepared by the immunoSEQ multiplex PCR assay. In its TCRdb copy, this immuneACCESS table keeps in-frame sequences only and misses some clones. Where compared with another copy, unresolved V genes explain less than half of these, and the others have no known cause. This sample comprises around 230,000 clones, 75% to 85% of them detected only once. The ten largest make up around an eighth of the sample. Specimen: peripheral blood. Source of these receptors: a woman aged 55 to 70 with active or convalescent COVID-19.

The chain couples TRBV11-2 to TRBJ1-1; D is uncertain. Trimming pared 1 base from V and 1 base from J, leaving 7 bases between. Per the germline V gene, CDR1 is SGHAT and CDR2 is FQNNGV. The CDR3 is 14 amino acids. CDR3 bases: TGTGCCAGCAGCTTAGGTCCAGGGAACACTGAAGCTTTCTTT. The encoded protein is CASSLGPGNTEAFF.

In this sample, this clone turned up once. V usage is TRBV6-5 and J usage is TRBJ1-1, with D unclear. Germline V gene lookup returns CDR1 MNHEY and CDR2 SVGAGI. The CDR3 is 16 residues long. Trimming removed 0 bases at V and 0 bases at J, with 11 bases between. The CDR3 DNA follows: TGTGCCAGCAGTTACTCGAGTACAGCTGTGAACACTGAAGCTTTCTTT. This translates into CASSYSSTAVNTEAFF.

The V gene is TRBV2, the J gene TRBJ2-7, with a tentative D call TRBD2 (7 bases). The germline CDR1 and CDR2 sequences are SNHLY and FYNNEI. The CDR3 is 15 amino acids. V lost 2 bases and J 7 bases, leaving 18 bases between the germline ends. The CDR3 nucleotides are TGTGCCAGCAGTGAATGGGGGGGCATGACCGGGGAGCAGTACTTC. This sequence encodes CASSEWGGMTGEQYF. Looking up the rest from reference TRBV2 and TRBJ2-7 gives the full variable domain: EPEVTQTPSHQVTQMGQEVILRCVPISNHLYFYWYRQILGQKVEFLVSFYNNEISEKSEIFDDQFSVERPDGSNFTLKIRSTKLEDSAMYFCASSEWGGMTGEQYFGPGTRLTVT.

The chain joins TRBV7-8 to TRBJ2-7, with 8 positions matching TRBD2. The J segment lost 7 bases and the V segment lost 6 bases, leaving 8 bases of the junction unmatched. Germline lookup yields CDR1 SGHVS and CDR2 FQNEAQ. The CDR3 covers 13 residues. This CDR3 is CASSYRGGIEQYF. The CDR3 coding sequence is TGTGCCAGCAGTTACCGGGGGGGAATAGAGCAGTACTTC.

V gene TRBV27 combines with J gene TRBJ2-4; weak D call: TRBD1 (6 bases). CDR1 is MNHEY, CDR2 SMNVEV, per germline (reference sequence). This CDR3 is 11 amino acids long. Trimming took 4 bases from V and 12 from J, leaving 10 bases between them. DNA for the CDR3: TGTGCCAGCAGTTGGGGGACAAATCAGTACTTC. Amino acid sequence: CASSWGTNQYF.

This clone was observed a handful of times. The chain carries TRBV11-3 and TRBJ1-2, with TRBD1 identical over 10 bases. CDR3 size: 15 residues. V shed 8 bases, J shed 8 bases, and the junction held 14 bases outside the gene matches. In germline, CDR1 is SGHNT, CDR2 YENEEA. The CDR3 sequence is CASSNKPGQGCGYTF. CDR3 DNA sequence: TGTGCCAGCTCCAACAAACCGGGACAGGGGTGCGGCTACACCTTC.

The chain couples TRBV29-1 to TRBJ2-7, with 7 bases fitting TRBD1. This CDR3 spans 14 amino acids. After removal of 4 bases from V and 2 bases from J, the junction contained 8 bases not matched to a gene. Germline V lookup: CDR1 SQVTM, CDR2 ANQGSEA. CDR3 amino acids: CSVGDRLPPYEQYF. The CDR3 DNA is TGCAGCGTTGGGGACAGATTACCGCCCTACGAGCAGTACTTC.

This chain joins TRBV18 and TRBJ1-1; D gene uncertain. The germline gives CDR1 KGHSH, CDR2 LQKENI. This CDR3 region has 15 residues. The V gene lost 2 bases and the J gene lost 5 bases, with 15 bases spanning the gap. The CDR3 here is CASSPRALGDTEAFF. The CDR3 DNA is TGTGCCAGCTCACCAAGGGCTCTCGGGGATACTGAAGCTTTCTTT.

This clone was found once. The chain joins TRBV4-1 to TRBJ1-2; D is uncertain. Germline-derived CDR1 and CDR2 are MGHRA and YSYEKL. The ends were cut back, 0 bases at V and 8 bases at J, with 10 bases in the middle. The CDR3 is made up of 13 amino acids. The CDR3 protein is CASSQEAGIGYTF. The DNA of the CDR3 is TGCGCCAGCAGCCAAGAAGCAGGCATCGGCTACACCTTC.

This clone was detected a few times. V usage is TRBV7-9 and J usage is TRBJ1-5, with unresolved D. Germline V CDR1 and CDR2: SEHNR, FQNEAQ (reference sequence). With 1 base removed from V and 4 bases from J, the gap between germline ends came to 8 bases. The CDR3 covers 14 residues. The DNA of the CDR3 is TGTGCCAGCAGCTTAGTTGGAGGTAATCAGCCCCAGCATTTT. Protein sequence: CASSLVGGNQPQHF.

The genes are TRBV27 and TRBJ1-2; no firm D call. CDR1 is MNHEY and CDR2 is SMNVEV in the germline V gene (reference sequence). The length of the CDR3 is 16 residues. Trimming cost V 6 bases and J 1 base, with 18 bases left between them. The CDR3 loop is CASSKMAGWGNYGYTF. The DNA for the CDR3 is TGTGCCAGCAGCAAGATGGCGGGGTGGGGTAACTATGGCTACACCTTC.

This chain connects TRBV30 to TRBJ2-1; 7 bases are a match to TRBD1. The CDR3 consists of 16 residues. With V trimmed by 0 bases and J by 1 base, 6 bases remained unmatched. Germline CDR1 and CDR2: GTSNPN and SVGIG (reference sequence). The CDR3 DNA sequence: TGTGCCTGGAGTGTACGGGACAGTGTTTCCTACAATGAGCAGTTCTTC. Translating gives CAWSVRDSVSYNEQFF.

The rearrangement links TRBV7-9 to TRBJ2-7, with 8 bases that match TRBD1. The germline CDR1 and CDR2 sequences are SEHNR and FQNEAQ (reference sequence). Germline trimming cut 7 bases from V and 3 bases from J; bases unmatched to any gene: 8. CDR3 length: 14 residues. CDR3 protein: CASTPPDRVYEQYF. The CDR3 DNA reads as TGTGCCAGCACCCCTCCGGACAGGGTCTACGAGCAGTACTTC.

The table lists this clone with a count of one. The chain has TRBV27 and TRBJ1-1; D perhaps matches TRBD1 (6 bases). Looked up from germline, CDR1 is MNHEY and CDR2 is SMNVEV (reference sequence). Trimming pared 3 bases from V and 1 base from J, leaving 12 bases between. There are 15 residues in the CDR3. The CDR3 region has the DNA TGTGCCAGCAGTTTGAAGCCCAGGGGGAACACTGAAGCTTTCTTT. This sequence encodes CASSLKPRGNTEAFF.

The gene calls are TRBV12-2 and TRBJ2-7; the DNA was not compared with TRBD2, the D call given in the table. TRBV12-2 is described as a pseudogene. The CDR3 extends over 12 amino acids. CDR3 in amino acids: CASRPLAYEQYF. The CDR3 bases are TGTGCAAGTCGCCCCCTCGCCTACGAGCAGTACTTC.

This chain connects TRBV5-1 to TRBJ1-1; 8 bases match TRBD1. The V gene's germline CDR1 is SGHRS and CDR2 YFSETQ. This CDR3 comprises 15 residues. J gave up 1 base and V 3 bases, and 5 bases lay outside the gene matches. The chain's CDR3 is CASSWAGQENTEAFF. CDR3 sequence (DNA): TGCGCCAGCAGCTGGGCGGGACAGGAGAACACTGAAGCTTTCTTT.

The chain combines TRBV19 with TRBJ1-5, with unresolved D. This CDR3 spans 13 amino acids. Germline CDR1 reads LNHDA; CDR2 reads SQIVND (reference sequence). V shed 0 bases and J shed 5 bases, with 5 bases lying between them. The CDR3 coding sequence is TGTGCCAGTAGTATAGATCTTGATCAGCCCCAGCATTTT. Protein: CASSIDLDQPQHF.

The rearrangement joins TRBV5-1 to TRBJ1-2; TRBD1 might be the D (5 bases). The germline V gene encodes CDR1 SGHRS and CDR2 YFSETQ. This CDR3 has 14 amino acids. With 6 bases removed from V and 0 bases from J, the gap between germline ends came to 12 bases. Here the CDR3 reads CASTPEGSNYGYTF. CDR3 DNA: TGCGCCAGCACCCCGGAGGGGTCTAACTATGGCTACACCTTC.

This clone was seen more than once but under ten times. The V call is TRBV7-3, the J call TRBJ1-1, with D possibly matching TRBD1 (5 bases). The germline gives CDR1 SGHTA, CDR2 FQGTGA. V gave up 5 bases and J gave up 7 bases, with 14 bases separating them. The CDR3 runs to 13 residues. As DNA, the CDR3 is TGTGCCAGCAGCCAACAGGTTAGCGGTGAAGCTTTCTTT. As protein: CASSQQVSGEAFF.

The chain uses TRBV11-2 and TRBJ2-5; D not certain. The CDR3 is 14 residues long. Trimming shortened V by 3 bases and J by 9 bases, and 17 bases separated the two germline ends. Germline values: CDR1 SGHAT, CDR2 FQNNGV. DNA of the CDR3: TGTGCCAGCAGCTTCGCGGCACTTGAATCGGCCCAGTACTTC. Translation gives CASSFAALESAQYF.

This clone has just a few counts. The V call is TRBV6-5, the J call TRBJ1-3; D uncertain. Germline V lookup: CDR1 MNHEY, CDR2 SVGAGI. With 4 bases removed from V and 4 bases from J, the gap between germline ends came to 14 bases. The CDR3 loop spans 15 amino acids. The CDR3, as DNA: TGTGCCAGCAGTTTTAATCCGGAGGGCGGAAACACCATATATTTT. Translation: CASSFNPEGGNTIYF.

V and J are TRBV5-6 and TRBJ1-2; D might be TRBD1 (5 bases). The CDR3 has 13 residues. Trimming stripped 3 bases from V and 4 bases from J, with 10 bases between. The germline gives CDR1 SGHDT, CDR2 YYEEEE. CDR3 amino acids: CASSYRRGYGYTF. The CDR3 coding sequence is TGTGCCAGCAGCTATAGGAGGGGCTATGGCTACACCTTC.

This chain connects TRBV7-8 to TRBJ1-2; 10 bases match TRBD1. CDR3 length equals 16 residues. The ends lost 1 base at V and 8 bases at J; junction bases unmatched: 10. Looked up from germline, CDR1 is SGHVS and CDR2 is FQNEAQ. For the CDR3, the DNA is TGTGCCAGCAGCTTAGTCGGGAGACAGGGGGCATCGGGCTACACCTTC. It yields the protein CASSLVGRQGASGYTF.

The rearrangement uses TRBV18 and TRBJ2-5; D is possibly TRBD1 (5 bases). V was cut by 3 bases and J by 5 bases, with 13 bases left in between. Per germline, CDR1 KGHSH and CDR2 LQKENI. This CDR3 comprises 14 residues. The CDR3 protein is CASSPPGLAETQYF. DNA for the CDR3: TGTGCCAGCTCACCTCCAGGGCTGGCGGAGACCCAGTACTTC.

The chain links TRBV27 to TRBJ1-5; no definite D call. This CDR3 comprises 14 residues. Germline V gives CDR1 MNHEY, CDR2 SMNVEV (reference sequence). Between the trimmed V and J ends, which lost 4 bases and 4 bases, there was a span of 11 bases. DNA for the CDR3: TGTGCCAGCAGTTCCCTAGACCAAAATCAGCCCCAGCATTTT. It encodes CASSSLDQNQPQHF.

This sequence joins TRBV7-2 and TRBJ1-3, with D tentatively TRBD1 (5 bases). The germline gives CDR1 SGHTA, CDR2 FQGNSA. The germline V and J ends were trimmed by 4 bases and 2 bases, with 15 bases remaining between them. The CDR3 length is 16 residues. The CDR3 spells CASSSTMGGAGNTIYF. The CDR3 nucleotides are TGTGCCAGCAGCTCAACGATGGGGGGGGCTGGAAACACCATATATTTT. Based on the CDR3 plus reference TRBV7-2 and TRBJ1-3, the full variable domain is GAGVSQSPSNKVTEKGKDVELRCDPISGHTALYWYRQSLGQGLEFLIYFQGNSAPDKSGLPSDRFSAERTGGSVSTLTIQRTQQEDSAVYLCASSSTMGGAGNTIYFGEGSWLTVV.

The chain carries TRBV5-1 and TRBJ1-1; TRBD1 matches 8 bases. The germline V gene has CDR1 SGHRS and CDR2 YFSETQ. The CDR3 covers 16 residues. The J segment lost 3 bases and the V segment lost 4 bases, leaving 11 bases of the junction unmatched. The CDR3 bases are TGCGCCAGCAGCCTAAACGGACAGGGAAGGGACACTGAAGCTTTCTTT. Residues: CASSLNGQGRDTEAFF.